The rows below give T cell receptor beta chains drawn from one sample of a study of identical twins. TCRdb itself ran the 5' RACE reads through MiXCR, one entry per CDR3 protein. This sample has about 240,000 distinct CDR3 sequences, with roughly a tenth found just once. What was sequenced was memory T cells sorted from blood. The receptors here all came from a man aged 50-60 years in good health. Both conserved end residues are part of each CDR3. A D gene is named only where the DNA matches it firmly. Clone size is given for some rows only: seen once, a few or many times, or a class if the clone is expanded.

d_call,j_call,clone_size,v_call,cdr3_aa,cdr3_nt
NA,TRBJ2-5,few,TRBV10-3,CAISGYGRETQYF,TGTGCCATCAGTGGGTATGGGCGAGAGACCCAGTACTTC
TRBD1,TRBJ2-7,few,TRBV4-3,CASSQVLTGGVGEQYF,TGCGCCAGCAGCCAAGTCCTAACAGGGGGAGTCGGCGAGCAGTACTTC
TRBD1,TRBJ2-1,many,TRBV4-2,CASSQERTGYNEQFF,TGTGCCAGCAGCCAAGAAAGGACAGGGTACAATGAGCAGTTCTTC
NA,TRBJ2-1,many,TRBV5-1,CASSLGDEYNEQFF,TGCGCCAGCAGCTTGGGTGACGAGTACAATGAGCAGTTCTTC
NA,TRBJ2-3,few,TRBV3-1,CASSRGQFTQYF,TGTGCCAGCAGCCGAGGACAATTTACGCAGTATTTT
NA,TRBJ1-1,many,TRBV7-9,CASSSPRGNTEAFF,TGTGCCAGCAGCTCCCCGCGGGGGAACACTGAAGCTTTCTTT
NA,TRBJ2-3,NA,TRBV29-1,CSVLLISSTDTQYF,TGCAGCGTCCTTCTTATCAGCTCCACAGATACGCAGTATTTT
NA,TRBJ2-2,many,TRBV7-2,CASSLAHGGTGELFF,TGTGCCAGCAGCTTAGCGCACGGGGGCACCGGGGAGCTGTTTTTT
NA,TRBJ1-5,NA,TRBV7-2,CASSLRIGDNQPQHF,TGTGCCAGCAGCTTACGAATAGGGGACAATCAGCCCCAGCATTTT
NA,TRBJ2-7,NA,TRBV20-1,CSARGLLGEQYF,TGCAGTGCTAGAGGACTACTAGGCGAGCAGTACTTC
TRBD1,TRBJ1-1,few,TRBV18,CASSPKAGMSTGDRDEAFF,TGTGCCAGCTCACCAAAGGCCGGGATGTCGACAGGGGACCGGGATGAAGCTTTCTTT
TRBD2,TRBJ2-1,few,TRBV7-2,CASSLRTSTLGNEQFF,TGTGCCAGCAGCTTAAGGACTAGCACCCTAGGCAATGAGCAGTTCTTC
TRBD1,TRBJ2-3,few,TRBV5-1,CASSARKGAGTDTQYF,TGCGCCAGCAGCGCCCGGAAGGGGGCTGGCACAGATACGCAGTATTTT
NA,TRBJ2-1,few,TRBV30,CAWTLYNEQFF,TGTGCCTGGACATTATACAATGAGCAGTTCTTC
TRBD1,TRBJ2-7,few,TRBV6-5,CASRTGGEQYF,TGTGCCAGCAGAACAGGGGGCGAGCAGTACTTC
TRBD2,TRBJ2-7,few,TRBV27,CASSHGLAGDEQYF,TGTGCCAGCAGTCACGGACTAGCGGGAGATGAGCAGTACTTC
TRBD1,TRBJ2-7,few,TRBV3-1,CASSPGTGGPYF,TGTGCCAGCAGCCCGGGGACAGGGGGCCCTTACTTC